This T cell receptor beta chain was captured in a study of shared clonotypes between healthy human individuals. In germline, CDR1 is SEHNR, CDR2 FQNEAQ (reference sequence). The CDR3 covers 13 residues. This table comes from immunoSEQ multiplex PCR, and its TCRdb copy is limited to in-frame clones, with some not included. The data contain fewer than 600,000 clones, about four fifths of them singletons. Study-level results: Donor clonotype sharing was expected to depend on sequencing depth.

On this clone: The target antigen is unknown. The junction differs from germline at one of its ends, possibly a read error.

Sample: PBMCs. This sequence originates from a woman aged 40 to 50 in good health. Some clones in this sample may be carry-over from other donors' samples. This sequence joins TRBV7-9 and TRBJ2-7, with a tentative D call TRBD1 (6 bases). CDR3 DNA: TGTGCCAGCAGCGGAAGAGGGGGTCGACCCCTATCTTTC. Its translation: CASSGRGGRPLSF.